These 11 T cell receptor beta chains originate from one sample sequenced in a study of control samples from healthy donors and cancer patients. TCRdb's table, derived via immunoSEQ multiplex PCR, lists solely in-frame clones and lacks some. This table holds about 160,000 clones, 90% to 95% found once. Sequenced material: blood. Every receptor here comes from a woman under 40 in good health.

This chain joins TRBV5-5 and TRBJ1-5; D is possibly TRBD1 (6 bases). The germline gives CDR1 SGHKS, CDR2 YYEKEE (reference sequence). The CDR3 consists of 17 residues. Trimming removed 4 bases from V and 2 bases from J, with 19 bases in between. The DNA of the CDR3 is TGTGCCAGCAGCCGGAATTGGCAGGCAGGGGGCAATCAGCCCCAGCATTTT. Protein product: CASSRNWQAGGNQPQHF.

This chain joins TRBV27 and TRBJ1-2; D is ambiguous. The CDR3 has 13 amino acids. Trimming stripped 4 bases from V and 7 bases from J, with 13 bases between. Germline assignment: CDR1 MNHEY and CDR2 SMNVEV (reference sequence). CDR3 DNA: TGTGCCAGCAGTTCCACTGCCTATGGTGGCTACACCTTC. Amino acid sequence: CASSSTAYGGYTF.

V is TRBV9 and J is TRBJ1-1, with D unresolved. Trimming shortened V by 6 bases and J by 1 base, and 10 bases separated the two germline ends. The germline CDR1 and CDR2 sequences are SGDLS and YYNGEE. The CDR3 contains 13 residues. The CDR3 bases are TGTGCCAGCACGGCAGCACCGAACACTGAAGCTTTCTTT. Translated: CASTAAPNTEAFF.

The V call is TRBV12-3 or TRBV12-4, the J call TRBJ1-1; D unclear. V lost 4 bases and J 1 base, leaving 7 bases between the germline ends. This CDR3 region has 13 residues. This CDR3 is CASSYAPNTEAFF. The DNA of the CDR3 is TGTGCCAGCAGTTATGCACCGAACACTGAAGCTTTCTTT.

The CDR3 reads CASSWGTGYNSPLHF. The CDR3 DNA reads TGTGCCAGCAGCTGGGGGACAGGCTATAATTCACCCCTCCACTTT. The chain has TRBV5-6 and TRBJ1-6; 8 bases line up with TRBD1. V lost 3 bases to trimming and J lost 3 bases; unmatched junction nucleotides: 2. In germline, CDR1 is SGHDT, CDR2 YYEEEE. The length of the CDR3 is 15 residues.

This chain connects TRBV5-1 to TRBJ2-2, with a weak D call TRBD1 (6 bases). Germline V lookup: CDR1 SGHRS, CDR2 YFSETQ. V lost 2 bases and J lost 7, with 9 bases in between. The CDR3 extends over 13 amino acids. Here the CDR3 reads CASSLQDSGELFF. The CDR3 nucleotides are TGCGCCAGCAGCTTACAGGACAGCGGGGAGCTGTTTTTT.

The chain carries TRBV19 and TRBJ1-2, with D unclear. This CDR3 region has 14 residues. V was trimmed by 7 bases and J by 0 bases, leaving 12 bases between them. Germline-derived CDR1 and CDR2 are LNHDA and SQIVND (reference sequence). The CDR3, as DNA: TGTGCCAGTATGGGTGCCAGAACTAACTATGGCTACACCTTC. Amino acid sequence: CASMGARTNYGYTF.

The chain carries TRBV28 and TRBJ1-2, with 9 positions matching TRBD1. Per the germline V gene, CDR1 is MDHEN and CDR2 is SYDVKM. The J segment lost 3 bases and the V segment lost 5 bases, leaving 10 bases of the junction unmatched. This CDR3 has 16 amino acids. The CDR3 nucleotides read TGTGCCAGCAGTCAGCCGGGACAGGGAGGCGACTATGGCTACACCTTC. As protein: CASSQPGQGGDYGYTF.

The chain joins TRBV18 to TRBJ2-7; TRBD1 agrees at 7 bases. After removal of 6 bases from V and 3 bases from J, the junction contained 5 bases not matched to a gene. Germline V gene sequence: CDR1 KGHSH, CDR2 LQKENI. The CDR3 loop spans 13 amino acids. As DNA, the CDR3 is TGTGCCAGCTCTGAGGGACAGAACTACGAGCAGTACTTC. It yields the protein CASSEGQNYEQYF.

The chain combines TRBV28 with TRBJ2-2; D is ambiguous. The CDR3 contains 14 residues. The V gene lost 3 bases and the J gene lost 3 bases, with 8 bases spanning the gap. CDR1 MDHEN and CDR2 SYDVKM come from the germline V gene. The chain's CDR3 is CASSFSPHTGELFF. Here the CDR3 DNA reads TGTGCCAGCAGTTTTAGTCCTCACACCGGGGAGCTGTTTTTT.

The J gene is TRBJ1-3, the V gene TRBV4-1, with D possibly TRBD1 on 5 matching bases. The V and J ends lost 1 base and 4 bases respectively, with 17 bases between them. The germline V gene encodes CDR1 MGHRA and CDR2 YSYEKL. The CDR3 loop spans 17 amino acids. CDR3 sequence: CASSQVEGRQMGNTIYF. The CDR3 DNA follows: TGCGCCAGCAGCCAAGTTGAGGGGCGCCAGATGGGAAACACCATATATTTT.